This T cell receptor (beta chain) was profiled in a study of shared clonotypes between healthy human individuals. Splitting of CD4+ cells produced CD45RA+ naive and CD45RA-negative memory subsets. A remark on this clone: Antigen: not known.

Profiled with immunoSEQ multiplex PCR; TCRdb holds only in-frame clones, not every one. Altogether hundreds of thousands of clones are present, 55% to 85% being singletons, with the ten largest covering roughly 2%. The V gene lost 4 bases and the J gene lost 8 bases, with 18 bases spanning the gap. The CDR3 runs to 15 residues. Germline assignment: CDR1 SEHNR and CDR2 FQNEAQ (reference sequence). Study-wide points: In a few donors, about 5% of naive CD4 clonotypes appeared in common.

This TCR was sampled from a woman aged 25 to 39 in good health. The chain has TRBV7-9 and TRBJ2-1, with D perhaps being TRBD1 or TRBD2 (5 bases each). Sequences were obtained from memory CD4+ T cells sorted from blood. Stated subset: CD45RA-negative fraction. The CDR3 DNA reads TGTGCCAGCAGCTCCAGGACTCAACCAGGGTATGAGCAGTTCTTC. It encodes CASSSRTQPGYEQFF. Looking up the rest from reference TRBV7-9 and TRBJ2-1 gives the full variable domain: DTGVSQNPRHKITKRGQNVTFRCDPISEHNRLYWYRQTLGQGPEFLTYFQNEAQLEKSRLLSDRFSAERPKGSFSTLEIQRTEQGDSAMYLCASSSRTQPGYEQFFGPGTRLTVL.